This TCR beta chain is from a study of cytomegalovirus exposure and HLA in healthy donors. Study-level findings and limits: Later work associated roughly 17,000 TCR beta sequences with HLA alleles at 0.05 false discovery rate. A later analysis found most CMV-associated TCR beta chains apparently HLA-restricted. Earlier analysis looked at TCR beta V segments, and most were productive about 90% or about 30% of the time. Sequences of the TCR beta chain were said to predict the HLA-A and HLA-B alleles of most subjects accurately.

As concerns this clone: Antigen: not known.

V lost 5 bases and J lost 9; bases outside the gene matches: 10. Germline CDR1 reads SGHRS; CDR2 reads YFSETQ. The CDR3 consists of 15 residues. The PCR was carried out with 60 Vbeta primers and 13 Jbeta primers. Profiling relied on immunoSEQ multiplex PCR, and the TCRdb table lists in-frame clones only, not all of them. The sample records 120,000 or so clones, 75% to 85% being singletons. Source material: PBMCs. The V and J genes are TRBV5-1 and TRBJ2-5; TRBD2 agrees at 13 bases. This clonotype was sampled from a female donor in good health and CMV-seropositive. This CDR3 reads CASSLAATSGGAQYF. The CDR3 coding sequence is TGCGCCAGCAGTCTTGCGGCTACTAGCGGGGGGGCCCAGTACTTC.